These T cell receptor beta chains were read from a single sample in a study of vaccination effects on CD4 cells after COVID-19. The antigens these receptors bind are not known. TCRdb's copy holds only in-frame clones and misses some; the assay was immunoSEQ multiplex PCR. This sample yields 70,000 or so clones, of which less than 75% are seen a single time; roughly 2.3% belongs to the top ten. Sequencing was performed on CD4+ T cells from PBMCs cultured without peptide, taken after COVID-19 vaccination. The receptor set was obtained from a human donor who received a COVID-19 vaccine. Each CDR3 is given with its conserved first and last residue. A D gene is named only where the DNA matches it firmly. Expanded clones are given a class, and other clones once, few, many or no size at all.

j_call d_call clone_size v_call cdr3_aa cdr3_nt
TRBJ1-1 . . TRBV28 CASSSIRGGNTEAFF TGTGCCAGCAGTTCAATCCGCGGGGGGAACACTGAAGCTTTCTTT
TRBJ1-5 TRBD1 few TRBV2 CASRGQGRSQPQHF TGTGCCAGCAGAGGACAGGGGCGATCCCAGCCCCAGCATTTT
TRBJ2-3 . . TRBV30 CAWRDPGRNTDTQYF TGTGCCTGGAGGGATCCTGGACGGAACACAGATACGCAGTATTTT
TRBJ2-2 . once TRBV11-2 CASSSLGGGTSGELFF TGTGCCAGCAGCTCCCTAGGGGGGGGCACGTCCGGGGAGCTGTTTTTT
TRBJ1-6 . . TRBV18 CASSPPQGSSYNSPLHF TGTGCCAGCTCACCACCGCAGGGAAGCTCCTATAATTCACCCCTCCACTTT
TRBJ2-1 TRBD2 once TRBV4-1 CASSQGGTIAGRYNEQFF TGCGCCAGCAGCCAGGGTGGGACTATAGCGGGGAGATACAATGAGCAGTTCTTC
TRBJ2-2 TRBD2 few TRBV7-2 CASSFSTLAGSTGELFF TGTGCCAGCAGCTTCTCTACGTTAGCGGGGAGCACCGGGGAGCTGTTTTTT
TRBJ1-2 TRBD1 . TRBV9 CASSPRTGPNYGYTF TGTGCCAGCAGCCCAAGGACAGGGCCAAACTATGGCTACACCTTC
TRBJ1-2 . . TRBV29-1 CSVQRQGRYGYTF TGCAGCGTTCAGAGGCAGGGAAGATATGGCTACACCTTC
TRBJ2-2 TRBD1 . TRBV6-4 CASSDPGTANTGELFF TGTGCCAGCAGTGACCCCGGGACAGCGAACACCGGGGAGCTGTTTTTT
TRBJ2-3 TRBD2 . TRBV10-1 CASSEASGGSPDTQYF TGCGCCAGCAGTGAGGCCAGCGGGGGGTCCCCAGATACGCAGTATTTT
TRBJ1-2 . . TRBV6-2/TRBV6-3 CASSYDGNYGYTF TGTGCCAGCAGTTACGACGGTAACTATGGCTACACCTTC
TRBJ1-1 . . TRBV5-8 CASPSTSGDTEAFF TGTGCCAGCCCATCGACATCGGGCGACACTGAAGCTTTCTTT
TRBJ2-2 . . TRBV9 CASSVGGGGALTGELFF TGTGCCAGCAGCGTAGGAGGAGGGGGCGCCTTAACCGGGGAGCTGTTTTTT
TRBJ1-5 TRBD1 few TRBV7-2 CASSKDRGGQPQHF TGTGCCAGCAGTAAGGACAGGGGAGGGCAGCCCCAGCATTTT
TRBJ2-1 . few TRBV27 CASRGTGRAGEQFF TGTGCCAGCAGGGGGACTGGGCGGGCCGGTGAGCAGTTCTTC
TRBJ1-6 TRBD1 once TRBV5-1 CASSRGQALTTNSPLHF TGCGCCAGCAGCAGGGGACAGGCCTTAACCACAAATTCACCCCTCCACTTT
TRBJ1-1 TRBD1 . TRBV27 CASSRLDRDLEAFF TGTGCCAGCAGCCGATTGGACAGGGACCTTGAAGCTTTCTTT
TRBJ2-1 TRBD1 . TRBV3-1/TRBV3-2 CASSPRDRLYNEQFF TGTGCCAGCAGCCCCCGGGACAGGCTGTACAATGAGCAGTTCTTC
TRBJ1-1 . . TRBV18 CASSPLSGGREGTEAFF TGTGCCAGCTCACCCCTCTCCGGGGGGCGAGAGGGCACTGAAGCTTTCTTT
TRBJ1-5 TRBD1 . TRBV5-1 CASSLGGQGNQPQHF TGCGCCAGCAGCTTGGGTGGACAGGGTAATCAGCCCCAGCATTTT
TRBJ2-1 . . TRBV24-1 CATSDLEASSYNEQFF TGTGCCACCAGTGATTTAGAGGCAAGCTCCTACAATGAGCAGTTCTTC
TRBJ2-2 . . TRBV2 CASTGTHPRELFF TGTGCCAGCACCGGGACACATCCCCGGGAGCTGTTTTTT
TRBJ1-6 TRBD1 . TRBV6-5 CASSFGQGLSPLHF TGTGCCAGCAGTTTTGGACAGGGTTTATCACCCCTCCACTTT
TRBJ1-3 . . TRBV10-2 CASTLTAGGNTIYF TGCGCCAGCACCCTTACCGCGGGGGGAAACACCATATATTTT
TRBJ2-5 TRBD2 . TRBV3-1/TRBV3-2 CASSSGTSGGLQETQYF TGTGCCAGCAGCTCCGGGACTAGCGGGGGTCTCCAAGAGACCCAGTACTTC
TRBJ1-1 . few TRBV5-1 CASSSDLNTEAFF TGCGCCAGCAGCTCAGACTTGAACACTGAAGCTTTCTTT
TRBJ1-1 . . TRBV2 CASSGDRMNTEAFF TGTGCCAGCAGCGGTGACAGGATGAACACTGAAGCTTTCTTT
TRBJ1-2 . . TRBV5-1 CASSLSGQGNYGYTF TGCGCCAGCAGCTTGTCTGGCCAAGGGAACTATGGCTACACCTTC
TRBJ1-6 . . TRBV2 CASSEQGPPLHF TGTGCCAGCAGTGAACAGGGCCCACCCCTCCACTTT
TRBJ1-2 . . TRBV2 CASRDRANYGYTF TGTGCCAGCAGAGACAGAGCTAACTATGGCTACACCTTC
TRBJ1-2 TRBD1 . TRBV6-5 CASRGRQGYYGYTF TGTGCCAGCAGAGGGAGACAGGGATACTATGGCTACACCTTC
TRBJ1-1 . . TRBV6-5 CASSRRQVNTEAFF TGTGCCAGCAGTCGTCGACAGGTGAACACTGAAGCTTTCTTT
TRBJ1-2 TRBD1 . TRBV4-1 CASSPGQTHYGYTF TGCGCCAGCAGCCCGGGACAGACCCACTATGGCTACACCTTC
TRBJ2-3 TRBD1 . TRBV29-1 CSVGPRDRVFPDTQYF TGCAGCGTTGGCCCCCGGGACAGGGTCTTCCCAGATACGCAGTATTTT
TRBJ1-4 TRBD1 . TRBV5-4 CASSQGQGASTNEKLFF TGTGCCAGCAGCCAGGGACAGGGGGCAAGCACTAATGAAAAACTGTTTTTT
TRBJ1-5 TRBD1 once TRBV5-8 CASRLTGVNQPQHF TGTGCCAGCAGACTGACAGGGGTGAATCAGCCCCAGCATTTT
TRBJ1-2 . once TRBV23-1 CASSQSPSLNYGYTF TGCGCCAGCAGTCAATCCCCCAGTCTGAACTATGGCTACACCTTC
TRBJ1-4 TRBD1 . TRBV18 CASSPRQGSGEKLFF TGTGCCAGCTCACCACGACAGGGGAGTGGAGAAAAACTGTTTTTT
TRBJ2-1 TRBD2 . TRBV7-2 CASSYGSVAGVEQFF TGTGCCAGCAGCTACGGTTCCGTAGCGGGGGTGGAGCAGTTCTTC
TRBJ1-5 . . TRBV29-1 CSVGASGGNQPQHF TGCAGCGTGGGGGCCTCAGGGGGCAATCAGCCCCAGCATTTT